This TCR beta chain was documented in a study of cytomegalovirus exposure and HLA in healthy donors. Overall study results and limits: In an earlier analysis, productive rearrangement rates for most beta V segments clustered near 87% or 30%. CMV serostatus stood as the only immune exposure information on hand. The study reported that TCR beta sequences accurately predicted HLA-A and HLA-B alleles in most subjects.

The study ran its PCR with 60 Vbeta and 13 Jbeta primers. Assay used: immunoSEQ multiplex PCR; TCRdb lists only in-frame clones, some missing. Among 150,000 to 200,000 clones listed, about 80% were seen once. Points on this clone: Its antigen is unknown.

Trimming cost V 6 bases and J 4 bases; bases outside gene matches: 7. The CDR3 sequence is 15 residues long. Per germline, CDR1 MNHEY and CDR2 SVGAGI. The chain recombines TRBV6-5 with TRBJ2-1; TRBD2 matches 9 bases. This TCR derives from a young man in good health and CMV-seronegative. Sample: PBMCs. The CDR3 nucleotides are TGTGCCAGCAGGGCTAGCGGGAATTGGTACAATGAGCAGTTCTTC. It is translated as CASRASGNWYNEQFF.